Below are 9 T cell receptor beta chains sequenced from a single sample in a study of blood T cell repertoires in COVID-19. Sequencing used immunoSEQ multiplex PCR; TCRdb keeps in-frame clones, though not all of them. The table lists around 250,000 clones, 75% to 90% of them singletons. Sequenced input: peripheral blood. These receptors all stem from a woman in her 30s with active or convalescent COVID-19.

The CDR3 spells CASRQDYEQFF. Written as DNA, the CDR3 is TGTGCCAGCAGGCAGGACTATGAGCAGTTCTTC. The gene calls are TRBV5-4 and TRBJ2-1, with D tentatively TRBD2 (5 bases). V was shortened by 5 bases and J by 8 bases, with 8 bases between the two germline ends. This CDR3 region has 11 residues. Germline V gene data show CDR1 as SGHNT and CDR2 as YYREEE (reference sequence).

The gene calls are TRBV12-3 or TRBV12-4 and TRBJ2-4; 7 nucleotides agree with TRBD1. This CDR3 spans 13 amino acids. J lost 5 bases, V lost 10 bases, and 8 bases had no gene match. CDR3 residues: CAIKKGAENIQYF. In nucleotides, the CDR3 is TGTGCCATCAAGAAGGGGGCAGAAAACATTCAGTACTTC.

This clone was detected a few times. V is TRBV4-3 and J is TRBJ1-2, with D possibly matching TRBD1 (6 bases). Germline V gives CDR1 LGHNA, CDR2 YSLEER. CDR3 length: 15 amino acids. Trimming removed 2 bases from V and 3 bases from J, with 13 bases in between. This chain's CDR3 is CASSQSPGEYYGYTF. CDR3 DNA sequence: TGCGCCAGCAGCCAATCGCCAGGGGAGTACTATGGCTACACCTTC.

This clone was counted a single time. The V call is TRBV18, the J call TRBJ1-4, with 10 bases identical to TRBD1. With V trimmed by 9 bases and J by 7 bases, 5 bases remained unmatched. The germline V gene encodes CDR1 KGHSH and CDR2 LQKENI. CDR3 length: 13 amino acids. CDR3 nucleotides: TGTGCCAGTTCCCGGGACAGGGGTGAAAAACTGTTTTTT. As protein: CASSRDRGEKLFF.

The chain uses TRBV7-2 and TRBJ2-7, with TRBD2 identical over 12 bases. Germline trimming cut 5 bases from V and 9 bases from J; bases unmatched to any gene: 8. CDR1 is SGHTA, CDR2 FQGNSA, per germline. The CDR3 runs 14 residues. The CDR3 protein is CASSRTSGDGRQYF. The CDR3 DNA reads TGTGCCAGCAGCAGGACTAGCGGGGACGGTCGGCAGTACTTC.

This chain connects TRBV4-3 to TRBJ2-5, with a tentative D call TRBD1 (5 bases). V lost 4 bases to trimming and J lost 4 bases, with 13 bases between them. There are 14 residues in the CDR3. Germline CDR1 is LGHNA and CDR2 is YSLEER. The CDR3 sequence is CASSRSVGPETQYF. CDR3 in DNA: TGCGCCAGCAGCCGGTCGGTGGGGCCAGAGACCCAGTACTTC.

The rearrangement uses TRBV7-3 and TRBJ2-3, with 10 positions matching TRBD2. This CDR3 is 15 amino acids long. Germline V gene data show CDR1 as SGHTA and CDR2 as FQGTGA. V trimming: 2 bases; J trimming: 3 bases; junction bases outside the gene matches: 2. Here the CDR3 reads CASSLLAGETDTQYF. The DNA for the CDR3 is TGTGCCAGCAGCTTACTAGCGGGGGAGACAGATACGCAGTATTTT.

The chain employs TRBV15 and TRBJ1-2, with 8 bases that match TRBD1. Germline CDR1 reads LNHNV; CDR2 reads YYDKDF (reference sequence). This CDR3 has 15 residues. Trimming removed 1 base from V and 5 bases from J; junction bases left unmatched: 6. The CDR3 loop is CATSRGRDRSYGYTF. CDR3 sequence (DNA): TGTGCCACCAGCAGAGGTCGGGACAGGTCGTATGGCTACACCTTC.

The gene calls are TRBV30 and TRBJ2-7; 7 nucleotides line up with TRBD1. Trimming removed 6 bases from V and 2 bases from J; junction bases left unmatched: 10. The CDR3 covers 14 residues. CDR1 is GTSNPN and CDR2 is SVGIG in the germline V gene (reference sequence). CDR3 nucleotide sequence: TGTGCCTGTATCTTGGACAGGTCCACCTACGAGCAGTACTTC. Its protein is CACILDRSTYEQYF.